These 2 T cell receptor beta chains were all obtained from the same sample, sequenced in a study of blood T cell repertoires in COVID-19. TCRdb's table, derived via immunoSEQ multiplex PCR, lists solely in-frame clones and lacks some. The sample lists some 140,000 clones; around 81% were seen once. Sample: peripheral blood. All receptors derive from a woman aged 55-70 years with active or convalescent COVID-19.

This sequence joins TRBV9 and TRBJ2-3; D call uncertain. Trimming removed 0 bases from V and 0 bases from J, with 5 bases in between. The germline V gene encodes CDR1 SGDLS and CDR2 YYNGEE. The CDR3 loop spans 14 amino acids. For the CDR3, the DNA is TGTGCCAGCAGCGTAGCCCGTAGCACAGATACGCAGTATTTT. It translates to CASSVARSTDTQYF.

The J gene is TRBJ1-1, the V gene TRBV27; maybe TRBD1 (6 bases). CDR1 MNHEY and CDR2 SMNVEV come from the germline V gene (reference sequence). V lost 5 bases and J 0 bases, leaving 10 bases between the germline ends. The length of the CDR3 is 14 residues. CDR3 nucleotides: TGTGCCAGCAGTCCGTGGACAGTGAACACTGAAGCTTTCTTT. Translating it yields CASSPWTVNTEAFF.